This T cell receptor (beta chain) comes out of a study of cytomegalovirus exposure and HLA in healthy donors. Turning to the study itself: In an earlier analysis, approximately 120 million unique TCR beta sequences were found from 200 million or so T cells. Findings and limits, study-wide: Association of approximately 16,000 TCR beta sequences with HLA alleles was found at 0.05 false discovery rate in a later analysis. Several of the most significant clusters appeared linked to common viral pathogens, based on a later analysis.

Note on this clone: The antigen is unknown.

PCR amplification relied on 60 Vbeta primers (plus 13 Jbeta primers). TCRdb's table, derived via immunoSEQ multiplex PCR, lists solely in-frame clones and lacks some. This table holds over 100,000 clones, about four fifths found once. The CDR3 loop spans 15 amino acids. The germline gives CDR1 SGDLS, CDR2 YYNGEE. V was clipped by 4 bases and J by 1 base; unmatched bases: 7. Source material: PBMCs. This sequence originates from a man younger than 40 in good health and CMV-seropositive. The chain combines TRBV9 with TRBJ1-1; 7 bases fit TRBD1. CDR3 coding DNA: TGTGCCAGCAGCTCGACAGGGTCGGGGAACACTGAAGCTTTCTTT. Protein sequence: CASSSTGSGNTEAFF.